This TCR beta chain derives from a study of T cell responses to AZD1222 COVID-19 vaccine. Findings and caveats of the study: Samples come after the peak T cell response, not at day 14. Donors skewed white British and female; clonal diversity was possibly underestimated.

As regards this clone: The antigen is unknown.

The repertoire was sequenced with immunoSEQ multiplex PCR; TCRdb's copy has only in-frame clones and lacks some. This table holds 190,000 or so clones, roughly nine tenths found once. Sequenced here: peripheral blood, sampled 28 days after the second AZD1222 dose. The sequence was obtained from an adult who received the AZD1222 COVID-19 vaccine.

The CDR3 region is CAIARLAGAPSSYEQYF. The CDR3 coding sequence is TGTGCCATCGCGCGACTAGCGGGAGCCCCGTCCTCCTACGAGCAGTACTTC. The chain couples TRBV10-3 to TRBJ2-7; 12 bases align to TRBD2. V was clipped by 8 bases and J by 0 bases; unmatched bases: 11. There are 17 residues in the CDR3. Looked up from germline, CDR1 is ENHRY and CDR2 is SYGVKD.